This T cell receptor beta chain was found in a study of shared clonotypes between healthy human individuals. Study background: There were three CD4 naive, three CD4 memory, two CD8 naive and one CD8 memory plates per donor. The study, taken as a whole, reports: Clonotypes which were not shared had lower generation probabilities than clonotypes that all four donors shared. At large depth, rarefaction still showed sorted-subset sequencing to be incomplete. Researchers sampled blood only, noting tissue repertoires likely differ.

Measured with immunoSEQ multiplex PCR; TCRdb has only the in-frame clones, and not every one. The sample consists of roughly 1,500,000 clones, 95% to 99% of them appearing once. A remark on this clone: Its antigen is unknown.

The V gene's germline CDR1 is MNHEY and CDR2 SMNVEV (reference sequence). The V end lost 7 bases, the J end lost 13 bases, and 22 bases lay between the germline ends. There are 13 residues in the CDR3. The chain recombines TRBV27 with TRBJ1-1; D is ambiguous. This TCR was sampled from a man aged 25 to 40 in good health. The sample taken for sequencing was naive CD4+ T cells sorted from blood. Subset indicated: CD45RA+ positively selected. CDR3 region: CASTEGGGPAGFF. The CDR3 DNA reads TGTGCCAGCACCGAAGGTGGAGGCCCGGCGGGTTTCTTT.